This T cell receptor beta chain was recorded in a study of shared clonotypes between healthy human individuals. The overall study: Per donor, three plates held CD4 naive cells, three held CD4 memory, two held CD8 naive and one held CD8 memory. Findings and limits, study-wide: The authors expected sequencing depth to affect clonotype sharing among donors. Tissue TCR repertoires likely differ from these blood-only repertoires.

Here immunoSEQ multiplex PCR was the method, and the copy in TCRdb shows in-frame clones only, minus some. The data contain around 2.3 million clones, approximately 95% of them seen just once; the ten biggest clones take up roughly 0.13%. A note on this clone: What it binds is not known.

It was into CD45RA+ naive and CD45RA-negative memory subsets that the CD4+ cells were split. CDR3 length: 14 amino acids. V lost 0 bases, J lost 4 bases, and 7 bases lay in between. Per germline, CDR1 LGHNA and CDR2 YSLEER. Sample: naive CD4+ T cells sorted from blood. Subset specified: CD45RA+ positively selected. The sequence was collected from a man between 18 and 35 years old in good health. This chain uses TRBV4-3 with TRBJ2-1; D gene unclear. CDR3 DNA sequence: TGCGCCAGCAGCCAAGATGGACGATACAATGAGCAGTTCTTC. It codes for CASSQDGRYNEQFF.